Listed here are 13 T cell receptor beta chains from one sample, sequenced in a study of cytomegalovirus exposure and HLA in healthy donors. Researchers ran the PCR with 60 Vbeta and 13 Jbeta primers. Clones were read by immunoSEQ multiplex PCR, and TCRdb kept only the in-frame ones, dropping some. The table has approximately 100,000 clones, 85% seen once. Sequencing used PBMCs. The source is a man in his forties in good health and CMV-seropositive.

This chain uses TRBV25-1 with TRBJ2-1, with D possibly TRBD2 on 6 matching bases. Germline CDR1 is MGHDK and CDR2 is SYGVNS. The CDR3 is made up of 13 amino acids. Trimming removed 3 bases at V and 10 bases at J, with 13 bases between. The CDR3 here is CASSDPGRGEQFF. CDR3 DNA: TGTGCCAGCAGTGACCCAGGACGGGGGGAGCAGTTCTTC.

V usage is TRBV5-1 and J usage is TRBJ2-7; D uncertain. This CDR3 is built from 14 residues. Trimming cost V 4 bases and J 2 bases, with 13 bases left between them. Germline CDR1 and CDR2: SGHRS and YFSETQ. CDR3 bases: TGCGCCAGCAGCCCAAATCTAATTCCCTACGAGCAGTACTTC. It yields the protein CASSPNLIPYEQYF. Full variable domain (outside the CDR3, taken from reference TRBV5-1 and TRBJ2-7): KAGVTQTPRYLIKTRGQQVTLSCSPISGHRSVSWYQQTPGQGLQFLFEYFSETQRNKGNFPGRFSGRQFSNSRSEMNVSTLELGDSALYLCASSPNLIPYEQYFGPGTRLTVT.

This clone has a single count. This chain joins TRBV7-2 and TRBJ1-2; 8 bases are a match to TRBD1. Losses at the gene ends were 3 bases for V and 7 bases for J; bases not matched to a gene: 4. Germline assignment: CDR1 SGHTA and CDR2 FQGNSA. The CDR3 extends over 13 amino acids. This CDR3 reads CASSLTGTGGYTF. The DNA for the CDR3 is TGTGCCAGCAGCTTGACAGGGACAGGTGGCTACACCTTC.

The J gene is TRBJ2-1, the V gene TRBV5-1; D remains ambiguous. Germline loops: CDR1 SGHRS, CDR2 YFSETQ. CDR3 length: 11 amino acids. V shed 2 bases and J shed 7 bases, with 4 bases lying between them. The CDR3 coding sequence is TGCGCCAGCAGCTTCTATAATGAGCAGTTCTTC. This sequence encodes CASSFYNEQFF. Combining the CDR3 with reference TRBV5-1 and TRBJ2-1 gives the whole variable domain KAGVTQTPRYLIKTRGQQVTLSCSPISGHRSVSWYQQTPGQGLQFLFEYFSETQRNKGNFPGRFSGRQFSNSRSEMNVSTLELGDSALYLCASSFYNEQFFGPGTRLTVL.

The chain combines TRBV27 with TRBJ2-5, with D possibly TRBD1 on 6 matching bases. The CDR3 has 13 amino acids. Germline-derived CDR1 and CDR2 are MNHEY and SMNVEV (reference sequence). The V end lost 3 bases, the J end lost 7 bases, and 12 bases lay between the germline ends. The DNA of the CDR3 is TGTGCCAGCAGTTTTACTAGAGGGGGGACCCAGTACTTC. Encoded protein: CASSFTRGGTQYF.

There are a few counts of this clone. CDR3 amino acids: CASTRDRGGNEQFF. CDR3 coding DNA: TGTGCCAGCACCAGGGACAGGGGAGGCAATGAGCAGTTCTTC. The chain couples TRBV6-5 to TRBJ2-1; TRBD1 aligns across 10 bases. This CDR3 spans 14 amino acids. Trimming at V came to 7 bases and at J to 6 bases, leaving 6 bases not matched to a gene. Germline CDR1 is MNHEY and CDR2 is SVGAGI.

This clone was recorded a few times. CDR3 residues: CASSALQGNTEAFF. The DNA for the CDR3 is TGTGCCAGCAGTGCTCTACAGGGAAACACTGAAGCTTTCTTT. The rearrangement joins TRBV6-4 to TRBJ1-1; TRBD1 is a possible D gene (6 bases). The CDR3 runs to 14 residues. Germline values: CDR1 MRHNA, CDR2 SNTAGT. Trimming removed 4 bases at V and 2 bases at J, with 11 bases between.

The CDR3 DNA is TGTGCCAGCAGACGGACAGGGGGCTATGGCTACACCTTC. Translated, it gives CASRRTGGYGYTF. The chain uses TRBV13 and TRBJ1-2, with 10 bases fitting TRBD1. Germline V gene data show CDR1 as PRHDT and CDR2 as FYEKMQ (reference sequence). This CDR3 comprises 13 residues. V lost 6 bases to trimming and J lost 4 bases; unmatched junction nucleotides: 2.

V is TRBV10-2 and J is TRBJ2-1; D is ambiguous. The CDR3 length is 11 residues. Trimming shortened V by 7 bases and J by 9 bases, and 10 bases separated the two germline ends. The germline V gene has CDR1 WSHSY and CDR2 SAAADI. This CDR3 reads CASTPTGEQFF. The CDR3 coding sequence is TGCGCCAGCACCCCCACGGGTGAGCAGTTCTTC.

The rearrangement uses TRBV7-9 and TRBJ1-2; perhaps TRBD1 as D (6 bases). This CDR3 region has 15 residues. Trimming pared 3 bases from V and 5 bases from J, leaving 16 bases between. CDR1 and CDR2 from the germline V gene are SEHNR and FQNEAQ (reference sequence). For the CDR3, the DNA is TGTGCCAGCAGCTTGTCAGGGGTCCTCTGGTATGGCTACACCTTC. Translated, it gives CASSLSGVLWYGYTF.

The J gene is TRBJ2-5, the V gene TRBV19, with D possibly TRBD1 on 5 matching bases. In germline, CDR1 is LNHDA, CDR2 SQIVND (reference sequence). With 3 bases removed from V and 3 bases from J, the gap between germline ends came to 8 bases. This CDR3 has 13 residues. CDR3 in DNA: TGTGCCAGTAGTATTCAAGGGGAAGAGACCCAGTACTTC. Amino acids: CASSIQGEETQYF. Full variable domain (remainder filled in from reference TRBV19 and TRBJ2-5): DGGITQSPKYLFRKEGQNVTLSCEQNLNHDAMYWYRQDPGQGLRLIYYSQIVNDFQKGDIAEGYSVSREKKESFPLTVTSAQKNPTAFYLCASSIQGEETQYFGPGTRLLVL.

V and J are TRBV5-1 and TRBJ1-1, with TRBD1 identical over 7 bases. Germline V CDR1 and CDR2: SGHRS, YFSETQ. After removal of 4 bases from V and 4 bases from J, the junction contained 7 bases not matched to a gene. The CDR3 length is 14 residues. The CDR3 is CASSQETGRTEAFF. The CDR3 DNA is TGCGCCAGCAGCCAGGAGACAGGGCGCACTGAAGCTTTCTTT.

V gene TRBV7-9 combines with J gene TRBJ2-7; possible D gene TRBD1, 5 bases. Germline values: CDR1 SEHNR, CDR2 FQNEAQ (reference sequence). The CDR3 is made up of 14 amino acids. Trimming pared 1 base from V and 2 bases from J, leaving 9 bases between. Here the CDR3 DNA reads TGTGCCAGCAGCTTAGAGGGGCGGACCTACGAGCAGTACTTC. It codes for CASSLEGRTYEQYF.